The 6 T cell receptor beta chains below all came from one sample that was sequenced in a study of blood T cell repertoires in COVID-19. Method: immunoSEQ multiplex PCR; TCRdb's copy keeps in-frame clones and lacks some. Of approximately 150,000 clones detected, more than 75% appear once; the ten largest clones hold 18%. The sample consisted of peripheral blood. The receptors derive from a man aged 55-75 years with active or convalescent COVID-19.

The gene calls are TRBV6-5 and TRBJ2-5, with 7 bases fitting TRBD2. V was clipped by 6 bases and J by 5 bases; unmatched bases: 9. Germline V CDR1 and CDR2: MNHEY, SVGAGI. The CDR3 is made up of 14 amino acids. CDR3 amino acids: CASSGGTAGETQYF. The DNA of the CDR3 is TGTGCCAGCAGCGGGGGGACGGCTGGGGAGACCCAGTACTTC.

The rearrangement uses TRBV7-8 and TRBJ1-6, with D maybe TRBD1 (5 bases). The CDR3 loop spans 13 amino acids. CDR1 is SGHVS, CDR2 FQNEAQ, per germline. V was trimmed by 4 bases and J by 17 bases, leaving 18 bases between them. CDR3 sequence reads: CASSSLRLGAFHF. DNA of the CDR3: TGTGCCAGCAGCTCCCTCAGGTTAGGGGCCTTCCACTTT.

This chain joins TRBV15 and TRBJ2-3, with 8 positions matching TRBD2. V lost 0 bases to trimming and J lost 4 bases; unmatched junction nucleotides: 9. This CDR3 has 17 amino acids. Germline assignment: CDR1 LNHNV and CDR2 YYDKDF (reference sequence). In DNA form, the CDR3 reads TGTGCCACCAGCAGAGATTGGACCGAGCGGGAGTCAGATACGCAGTATTTT. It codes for CATSRDWTERESDTQYF.

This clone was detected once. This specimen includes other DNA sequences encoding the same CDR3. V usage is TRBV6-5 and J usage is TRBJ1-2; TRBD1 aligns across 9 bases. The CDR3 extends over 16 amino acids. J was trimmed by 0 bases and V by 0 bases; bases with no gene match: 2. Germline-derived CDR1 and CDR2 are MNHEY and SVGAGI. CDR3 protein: CASSYSRDRANYGYTF. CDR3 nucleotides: TGTGCCAGCAGTTACTCCAGGGACAGGGCTAACTATGGCTACACCTTC.

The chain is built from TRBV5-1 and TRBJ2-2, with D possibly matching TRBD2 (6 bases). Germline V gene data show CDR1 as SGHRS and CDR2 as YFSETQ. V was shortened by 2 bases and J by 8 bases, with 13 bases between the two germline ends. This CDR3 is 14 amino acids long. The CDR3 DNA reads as TGCGCCAGCAGCTTAATGACTAGGACTGGGGAGCTGTTTTTT. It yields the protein CASSLMTRTGELFF.

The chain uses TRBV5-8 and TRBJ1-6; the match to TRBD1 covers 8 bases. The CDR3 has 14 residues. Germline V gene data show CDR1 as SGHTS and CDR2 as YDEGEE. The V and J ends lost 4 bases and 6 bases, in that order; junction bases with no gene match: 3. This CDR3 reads CASSRTGGNSPLHF. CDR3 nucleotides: TGTGCCAGCAGCCGTACAGGGGGTAATTCACCCCTCCACTTT.